This TCR beta chain was found in a study of blood T cell repertoires in COVID-19 (dated by TCRdb to between 2020 and 2021). Regarding the study in general: Samples covering the acute and convalescent phases of COVID-19 were provided by collaborators in the United States, Italy and Spain. The material from the prospective study consisted of cDNA or gDNA derived from T cells, B-cell-depleted T cells, or PBMCs. Subjects who had been exposed to COVID-19, were actively infected with it, or had recovered from it provided the deeply sampled blood TCRbeta repertoires that made up the dataset. The repertoires were released in a freely available public database meant as a resource for research on the immune response to SARS-CoV-2. Samples were obtained from the ongoing ImmuneRACE study (first 160 participants) and from approximately 1,200 subjects provided by 6 global collaborators. The sample metadata nearly always contained a de-identified subject ID, COVID-19 status, age in years and sex. Where available, HLA class I and class II types were taken from metadata supplied by the sample provider and were not determined by assay-based typing.

Broader findings and caveats from the paper: The quantity of clinical and demographic metadata differed by source and by participant and was supplied without curation.

TCRbeta CDR3 regions were amplified from genomic DNA by means of the immunoSEQ Assay, a bias-controlled multiplex PCR. The paper's processing steps were these. The number of nucleated cells in each sample was estimated by amplification of reference gene primers within the assay. Sequence reads were collapsed and filtered to measure the absolute abundance of every unique TCRbeta CDR3 rearrangement. For each sample, productive Simpson clonality was calculated as the square root of Simpson's diversity index across productive rearrangements. The immuneACCESS repertoire file appears here via TCRdb, limited to in-frame rearrangements. These files lack a portion of the clones; in checked studies, under half of the deficit traces to unresolved V genes, and the cause of the others is not known. V and J calls plus clone size are reproduced from that table; the DNA served to infer D and trimming. In this sample the table shows under 300,000 clones, around 79% of which occur a single time. 2.5% to 4% of the sample rests with the top ten.

Each collaborating institution followed its own protocols to collect whole blood in K2EDTA tubes. For TCRbeta analysis, collaborators shipped samples as frozen whole blood, isolated PBMCs, or DNA extracted from either of those sample types. Turning to this clone: Its antigen remains undetermined. Qualities for individual bases were not recorded, and no much larger clone is one base off. Other DNA sequences of this sample code for an identical CDR3.

The clonotype was recovered from a woman of 80 years or more with acute or convalescent COVID-19. The sequenced material came from peripheral blood.

The sequenced DNA: TGTGCCAGTAGTATTGTACAGGGGAATCAGCCCCAGCATTTT. Its protein product is CASSIVQGNQPQHF. The V gene is TRBV19 and the J gene is TRBJ1-5; TRBD1 lines up with 7 middle nucleotides. Reading the germline V gene (reference sequence) gives CDR1 LNHDA and CDR2 SQIVND. From the cysteine up to the phenylalanine, the CDR3 has a length of 14 residues. Only the CDR3 portion is preserved as DNA: 42 bases, with reading frame beginning at the first base. For this chain, trimming is 3 bases at the V end and 4 bases at the J end, and the number of junction bases without a gene match is 3.